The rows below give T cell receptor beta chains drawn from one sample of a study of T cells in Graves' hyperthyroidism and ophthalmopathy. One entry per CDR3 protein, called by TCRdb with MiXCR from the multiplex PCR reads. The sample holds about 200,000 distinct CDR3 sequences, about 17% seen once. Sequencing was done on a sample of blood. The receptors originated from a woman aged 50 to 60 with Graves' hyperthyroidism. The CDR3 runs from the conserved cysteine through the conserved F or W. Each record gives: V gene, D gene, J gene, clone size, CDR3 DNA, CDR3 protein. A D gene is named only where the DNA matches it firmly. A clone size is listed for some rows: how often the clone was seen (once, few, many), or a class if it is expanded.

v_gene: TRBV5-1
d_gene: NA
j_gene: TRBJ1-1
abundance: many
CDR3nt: TGCGCCAGCAGCTACGCAGGGCCTTCGAACACTGAAGCTTTCTTT
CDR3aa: CASSYAGPSNTEAFF

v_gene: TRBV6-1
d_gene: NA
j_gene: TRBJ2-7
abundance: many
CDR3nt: TGTGCCAGCAGTGAATTGGCAGGAGATGGCTACGAGCAGTACTTC
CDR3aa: CASSELAGDGYEQYF

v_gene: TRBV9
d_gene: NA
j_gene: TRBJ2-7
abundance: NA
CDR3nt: TGTGCCAGGGGGCTAGCGAACTGCGAGCAGTACTTC
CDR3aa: CARGLANCEQYF

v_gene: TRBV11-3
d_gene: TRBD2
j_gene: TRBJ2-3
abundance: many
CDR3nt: TGTGCCAGCAGCTCCCGGACTAGCGGGATTGCAGATACGCAGTATTTT
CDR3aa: CASSSRTSGIADTQYF

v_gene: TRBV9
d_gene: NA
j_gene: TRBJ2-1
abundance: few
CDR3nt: TGTGCCAGCAGCGATCGCGGGGACTCTTCATACAATGAGCAGTTCTTC
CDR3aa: CASSDRGDSSYNEQFF

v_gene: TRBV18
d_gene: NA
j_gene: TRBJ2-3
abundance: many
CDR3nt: TGTGCCAGCTCACCACGGGAGAGGGGCACAGATACGCAGTATTTT
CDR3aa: CASSPRERGTDTQYF

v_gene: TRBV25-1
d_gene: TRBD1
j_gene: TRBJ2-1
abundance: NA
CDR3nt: TGTGCCAGCAGTCCTTCGAGGACAGGGGGCCTGTGGAATGAGCAGTTCTTC
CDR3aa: CASSPSRTGGLWNEQFF

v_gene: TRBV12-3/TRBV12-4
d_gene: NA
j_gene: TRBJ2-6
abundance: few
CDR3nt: TGTGCCAGCACCAGACAATCGCCTGGGGCCAACGTCCTGACTTTC
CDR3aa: CASTRQSPGANVLTF

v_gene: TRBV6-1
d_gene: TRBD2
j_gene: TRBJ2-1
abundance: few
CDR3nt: TGTGCCAGCACCAAACTAGCGGGATTTGGTGAGCAGTTCTTC
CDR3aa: CASTKLAGFGEQFF

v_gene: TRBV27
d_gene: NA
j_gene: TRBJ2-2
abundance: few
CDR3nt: TGTGCCAGCAGTTTAAGGGGCAGGGCCACCGGGGAGCTGTTTTTT
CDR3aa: CASSLRGRATGELFF

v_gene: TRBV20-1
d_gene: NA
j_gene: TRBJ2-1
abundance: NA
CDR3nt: TGCAGTGCAGCCGGCCGGAGCTCCTACAATGAGCAGTTCTTC
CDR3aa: CSAAGRSSYNEQFF

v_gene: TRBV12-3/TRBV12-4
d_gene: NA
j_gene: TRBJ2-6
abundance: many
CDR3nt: TGTGCCAGCAGTTTTTCGTTGAGGGCTGGGGCCAACGTCCTGACTTTC
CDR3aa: CASSFSLRAGANVLTF

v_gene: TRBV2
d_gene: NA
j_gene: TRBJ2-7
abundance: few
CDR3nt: TGTGCCAGCGGGAGGGGGAGCTACTACGAGCAGTACTTC
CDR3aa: CASGRGSYYEQYF

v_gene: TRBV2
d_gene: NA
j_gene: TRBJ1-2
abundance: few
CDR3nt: TGTGCCAGTTCGGACAGTAACTATGGCTACACCTTC
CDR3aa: CASSDSNYGYTF

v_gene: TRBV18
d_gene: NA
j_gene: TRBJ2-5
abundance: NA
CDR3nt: TGTGCCAGCTCACCAAGGCAGCAAGAGACCCAGTACTTC
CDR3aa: CASSPRQQETQYF

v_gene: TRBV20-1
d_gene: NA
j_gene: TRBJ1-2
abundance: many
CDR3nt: TGCAGTGCTAGACTGCCACTAGACAACTATGGCTACACCTTC
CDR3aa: CSARLPLDNYGYTF

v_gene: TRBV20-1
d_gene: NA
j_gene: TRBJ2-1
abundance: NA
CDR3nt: TGCACCGAGGGACTCTCATACAATGAGCAGTTCTTC
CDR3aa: CTEGLSYNEQFF

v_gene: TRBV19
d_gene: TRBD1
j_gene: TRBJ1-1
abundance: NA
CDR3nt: TGTGCCAGTACCGGGAGGGACAGGGGGCTGGGCACTGAAGCTTTCTTT
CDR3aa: CASTGRDRGLGTEAFF

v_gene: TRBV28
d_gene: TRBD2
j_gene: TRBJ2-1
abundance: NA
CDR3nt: TGTGCCAGCAGCAGGGACTATACCTACGAGCAGTTCTTC
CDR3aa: CASSRDYTYEQFF

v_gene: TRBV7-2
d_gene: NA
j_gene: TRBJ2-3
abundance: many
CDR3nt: TGTGCCAGCAGCTTACTAGACCCACGTACAGATACGCAGTATTTT
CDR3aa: CASSLLDPRTDTQYF

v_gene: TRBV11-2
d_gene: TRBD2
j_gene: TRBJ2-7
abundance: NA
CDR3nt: TGTGCCAGCAGGTCGAGCGGGGCCTACGAGCAGTACTTC
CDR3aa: CASRSSGAYEQYF

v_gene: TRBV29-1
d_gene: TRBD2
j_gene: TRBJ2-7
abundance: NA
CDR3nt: TGCAGCGTTTCACCGGGACTAGCGGACTACGAGCAGTACTTC
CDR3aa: CSVSPGLADYEQYF

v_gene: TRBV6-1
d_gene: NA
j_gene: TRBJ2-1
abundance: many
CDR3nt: TGTGCCAGCAGCAAACGGAACAATGAGCAGTTCTTC
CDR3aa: CASSKRNNEQFF

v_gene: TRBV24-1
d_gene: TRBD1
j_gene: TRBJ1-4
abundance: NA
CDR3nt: TGTGCCACCAGTGATCCGACAGGGGCGGATGAAAAACTGTTTTTT
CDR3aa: CATSDPTGADEKLFF

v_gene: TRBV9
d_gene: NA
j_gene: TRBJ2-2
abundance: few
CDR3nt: TGTGCCAGCAGCGTAGGGGGTAAGACCGGGGAGCTGTTTTTT
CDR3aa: CASSVGGKTGELFF

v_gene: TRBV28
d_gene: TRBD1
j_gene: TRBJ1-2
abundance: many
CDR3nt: TGTGCCAGCAGTTGGACAGGACTCTATGGCTACACCTTC
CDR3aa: CASSWTGLYGYTF

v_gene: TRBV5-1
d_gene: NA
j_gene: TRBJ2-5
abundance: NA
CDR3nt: TGCGCCAGCAAAGGGTTGTACCAAGAGACCCAGTACTTC
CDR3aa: CASKGLYQETQYF

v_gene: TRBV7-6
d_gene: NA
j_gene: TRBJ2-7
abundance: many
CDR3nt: TGTGCCAGCAGTTCCGACAGTACCAGCTCCTACGAGCAGTACTTC
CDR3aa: CASSSDSTSSYEQYF

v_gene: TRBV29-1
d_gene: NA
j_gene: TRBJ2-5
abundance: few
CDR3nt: TGCAGCGTTGGGAACAGGGAAGAGACCCAGTACTTC
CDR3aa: CSVGNREETQYF

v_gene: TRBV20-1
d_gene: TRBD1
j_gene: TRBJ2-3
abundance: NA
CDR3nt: TGCAGTGCTGGGACAGGGGGGGGTACGCAGTATTTT
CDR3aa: CSAGTGGGTQYF

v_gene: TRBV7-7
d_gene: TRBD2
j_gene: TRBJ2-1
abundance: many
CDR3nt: TGTGCTAGCAGCCCGAGCGGGGGCTACAATGAGCAGTTCTTC
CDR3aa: CASSPSGGYNEQFF

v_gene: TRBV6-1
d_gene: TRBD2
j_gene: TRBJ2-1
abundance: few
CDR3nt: TGTGCCAGCAGGGTAGCGGGAGTGGAGTACAATGAGCAGTTCTTC
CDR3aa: CASRVAGVEYNEQFF

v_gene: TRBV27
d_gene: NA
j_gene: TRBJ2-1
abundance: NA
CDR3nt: TGTGCCACCTCGACTAACTACAATGAGCAGTTCTTC
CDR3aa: CATSTNYNEQFF

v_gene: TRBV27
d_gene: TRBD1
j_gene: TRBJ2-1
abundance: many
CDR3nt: TGTGCCAGCAGTTTAGCAGGGGGTCCTTTTGAGCAGTTCTTC
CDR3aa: CASSLAGGPFEQFF

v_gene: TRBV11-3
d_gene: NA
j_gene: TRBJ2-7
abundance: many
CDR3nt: TGTGCCAGCAGCCCTCACTCCTACGAGCAGTACTTC
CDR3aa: CASSPHSYEQYF

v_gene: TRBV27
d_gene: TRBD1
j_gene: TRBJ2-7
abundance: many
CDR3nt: TGTGCCAGCTCCCCGACAGGGGCGAGGGAGCAGTACTTC
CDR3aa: CASSPTGAREQYF